Listed below are T cell receptor beta chains from one sample, sequenced in a study of shared clonotypes between healthy human individuals. Assay used: immunoSEQ multiplex PCR; TCRdb lists only in-frame clones, some missing. The sample yields about 1.5 million clones, approximately 98% seen once. Sequenced: naive CD4+ T cells sorted from blood. These receptors all come from a man aged 30 to 39 in good health. Each CDR3 is given with its conserved first and last residue.

TRBV2,CASTTGSNQPQHF
TRBV5-1,CASSLEDRGYGYTF
TRBV19,CASKGAALGKLFF
TRBV7-6,CASSLIDNQETQYF
TRBV5-1,CASRAGGPVDTQYF
TRBV11-2,CASSPGRAENEQFF
TRBV28,CASTGQGRAFF
TRBV7-9,CASSLLLVASYNEQFF
TRBV28,CASSLTLPNEQFF
TRBV2,CASSFESLAKNIQYF
TRBV5-8,CASSLQRAKQYF
TRBV5-4,CASSDLPTPLGQFF
TRBV18,CASSTFPTGGANYGYTF
TRBV7-9,CASSSRDSDNEQFF
TRBV6-1,CASSETDPVGYEQYF
TRBV19,CASSIGATQYF
TRBV5-1,CASSWDNLNTEAFF
TRBV7-7,CASSLDLLREQYF
TRBV2,CASRMDPMNTEAFF
TRBV4-1,CASSQDPVSSGANVLTF
TRBV7-9,CASRTGHDGELFF
TRBV7-9,CASSPQQGENEKLFF
TRBV25-1,CASSETGNTQYF
TRBV2,CASSDRARNQPQHF
TRBV6-5,CASRPAGLPVYGYTF
TRBV30,CAWSVRGLTYNEQFF